These 8 T cell receptor beta chains were sequenced from one sample in a study of metastatic and nonmetastatic thyroid tumors. All patients were treatment-naive before thyroid surgery. TCRdb re-analyzed the PCR reads through MiXCR. Here the sample spans 45,000 to 60,000 clones, about 15% being singletons. The sequencing sample was made of blood. The receptors come from a female donor with papillary thyroid cancer or a benign thyroid nodule (not recorded which). Some clones in this sample may be carry-over from other donors' samples.

The chain employs TRBV4-2 and TRBJ1-4, with 7 bases matching TRBD1. Germline CDR1 is LGHNA and CDR2 is YNFKEQ. The V gene end was trimmed by 3 bases and the J gene end by 7 bases; junction bases not matched to a gene: 11. The CDR3 runs 16 residues. Here the CDR3 reads CASSQGRQGSFEKLFF. CDR3 in DNA: TGTGCCAGCAGCCAGGGCAGACAGGGAAGTTTTGAAAAACTGTTTTTT.

This clone appeared many times. A much bigger clone sits one base away, suggesting this may be a read error. This specimen includes other DNA sequences encoding the same CDR3. The chain couples TRBV6-1 to TRBJ2-1, with TRBD2 matching 8 bases. The germline gives CDR1 MNHNS, CDR2 SASEGT. This CDR3 contains 15 residues. The CDR3 bases are TGTGCCGGCAGTTCGGGCGGGAGGAGTATCGATGAGCAGTTCTTC. Translated: CAGSSGGRSIDEQFF.

This clone appeared many times. The chain recombines TRBV4-1 with TRBJ2-7, with 14 nucleotides matching TRBD2. Trimming took 9 bases from V and 6 from J; bases not matched to a gene: 13. This CDR3 spans 16 amino acids. Looked up from germline, CDR1 is MGHRA and CDR2 is YSYEKL. The CDR3 protein is CASSPGLAGVLGEQYF. In DNA, the CDR3 is TGCGCCAGTTCGCCGGGACTAGCGGGAGTACTTGGCGAGCAGTACTTC.

The V call is TRBV5-6, the J call TRBJ2-5; possibly TRBD1 for D (6 bases). The germline gives CDR1 SGHDT, CDR2 YYEEEE. The CDR3 extends over 17 amino acids. V lost 1 base, J lost 2 bases, and 18 bases lay in between. The DNA of the CDR3 is TGTGCCAGCAGCTTGCGCTCTTGGCGAAGGGGGCAAGAGACCCAGTACTTC. It yields the protein CASSLRSWRRGQETQYF.

This clone was observed many times. The chain has TRBV11-1 and TRBJ1-1, with TRBD1 as a possible D gene (6 bases). The germline CDR1 and CDR2 sequences are SGHAT and FQDESV (reference sequence). V gave up 1 base and J gave up 8 bases, with 20 bases separating them. This CDR3 is built from 16 residues. For the CDR3, the DNA is TGTGCCAGCAGCTTAGAAGTTTCGGGACAATTCTCCGAAGCTTTCTTT. The encoded protein is CASSLEVSGQFSEAFF.

This clone occurred a few times. The rearrangement links TRBV6-1 to TRBJ2-5; 8 bases are a match to TRBD1. The germline V gene encodes CDR1 MNHNS and CDR2 SASEGT. The CDR3 is made up of 14 amino acids. The ends lost 3 bases at V and 1 base at J; junction bases unmatched: 1. CDR3 DNA: TGTGCCAGCAGTGATACAGGGGGCCAAGAGACCCAGTACTTC. It specifies CASSDTGGQETQYF.

This clone came up many times. The chain links TRBV11-2 to TRBJ1-2; D is unclear. The CDR3 consists of 14 residues. The germline V gene has CDR1 SGHAT and CDR2 FQNNGV. Trimming shortened V by 6 bases and J by 9 bases, and 20 bases separated the two germline ends. The CDR3 DNA reads as TGTGCCAGCAGTTCCCCCTTAGTAGGGCCCCGCTACACCTTC. Translated, it gives CASSSPLVGPRYTF. Complete variable domain (other parts from reference TRBV11-2 and TRBJ1-2): EAGVAQSPRYKIIEKRQSVAFWCNPISGHATLYWYQQILGQGPKLLIQFQNNGVVDDSQLPKDRFSAERLKGVDSTLKIQPAKLEDSAVYLCASSSPLVGPRYTFGSGTRLTVV.

This clone was recorded a few times. V usage is TRBV6-2 or TRBV6-3 and J usage is TRBJ1-1; D gene ambiguous. V was trimmed by 5 bases and J by 2 bases, leaving 3 bases between them. The CDR3 runs to 11 residues. Germline V gene lookup returns CDR1 MNHEY and CDR2 SVGEGT. The CDR3 protein is CASSDNTEAFF. Here the CDR3 DNA reads TGTGCCAGCAGTGATAACACTGAAGCTTTCTTT.